One T cell receptor beta chain is described in this entry. The count of this clone is one. Which antigen it targets is not known. Base qualities are not provided; no much larger clone lies one nucleotide away. This sample was taken from a study of blood T cell repertoires in COVID-19 (dated by TCRdb to the early 2020s). Regarding the research as a whole: The collaborator samples originated in the United States, Italy and Spain and spanned the acute and convalescent phases of COVID-19. The material from the prospective study consisted of cDNA or gDNA derived from T cells, B-cell-depleted T cells, or PBMCs. Subjects who had been exposed to COVID-19, were actively infected with it, or had recovered from it provided the deeply sampled blood TCRbeta repertoires that made up the dataset. The repertoires were released in a freely available public database intended as a resource for research on the immune response to SARS-CoV-2. Samples were obtained from the ongoing ImmuneRACE study (first 160 participants) and from over 1,000 subjects provided by 6 global collaborators. A de-identified subject ID, COVID-19 status, age in years and sex were almost always included in the sample metadata. Where available, HLA class I and class II types were taken from metadata supplied by the sample provider and were not determined by assay-based typing. General study outcomes and caveats: The amount of clinical and demographic metadata varied by source and participant and was provided uncurated.

Trimming removed 0 bases from V and 3 bases from J, leaving 11 bases between the germline ends. Per the germline V gene, MGHRA is the CDR1 and YSYEKL is the CDR2. From its cysteine to its phenylalanine, the CDR3 spans 15 amino acids. Solely the CDR3 DNA is kept, with 45 bases framed from the first base. The collaborating institutions used their own protocols to collect whole blood in K2EDTA tubes. For TCRbeta analysis, collaborators shipped samples as frozen whole blood, isolated PBMCs, or DNA extracted from either of those sample types. TCRbeta CDR3 regions were amplified from genomic DNA by means of the immunoSEQ Assay, a bias-controlled multiplex PCR. Turning to the authors' computational methods: The number of nucleated cells in each sample was estimated by amplification of reference gene primers within the assay. Sequence reads were collapsed and filtered to measure the absolute abundance of every unique TCRbeta CDR3 rearrangement. Productive Simpson clonality was computed per sample as the square root of Simpson's diversity index over productive rearrangements. TCRdb obtained this table from immuneACCESS and retained in-frame rearrangements with V and J assigned. These tables miss some clones; where compared with another copy, unresolved V genes account for less than half of the shortfall, and the remainder is unexplained. V, J and clone size are taken as reported in that table, and D and trimming were inferred from the DNA itself. The sample profile shows tens of thousands of clones; roughly four fifths of them were found once. Of the sample, approximately 7.3% falls within the top ten clones.

The receptor was isolated from a human donor in a cohort sampled during active COVID-19. This chain joins TRBV4-1 to TRBJ2-5, with the D gene call left open. Sequenced sample: peripheral blood. The nucleotide sequence reads TGCGCCAGCAGCCAAGATCGGTACACAGAAGAGACCCAGTACTTC. This yields the protein CASSQDRYTEETQYF.